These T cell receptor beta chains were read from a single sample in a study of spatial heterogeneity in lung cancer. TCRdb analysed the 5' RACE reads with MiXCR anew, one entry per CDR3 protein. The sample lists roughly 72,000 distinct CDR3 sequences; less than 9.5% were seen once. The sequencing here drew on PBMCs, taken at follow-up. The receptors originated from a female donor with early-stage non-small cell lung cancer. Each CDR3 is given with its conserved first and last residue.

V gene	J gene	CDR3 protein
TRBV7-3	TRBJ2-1	CASSFAGPQGSEQFF
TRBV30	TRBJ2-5	CAWRFSGTGGQYF
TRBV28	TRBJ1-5	CASTTPTAHRNQPQHF
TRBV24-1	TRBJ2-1	CATSETSVIQYNEQFF
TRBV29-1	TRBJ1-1	CSDKQGAGSTEAFF
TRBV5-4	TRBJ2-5	CASSSVAGGAETQYF
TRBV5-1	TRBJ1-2	CASSLERVTASYGYTF
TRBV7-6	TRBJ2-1	CASSSPTSNEQFF
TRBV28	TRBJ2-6	CATMNSKGANVLTF
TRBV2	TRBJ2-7	CASSETGEQYF
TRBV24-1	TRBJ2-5	CATSDLVAGDGETQYF
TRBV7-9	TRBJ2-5	CASSLAEETQYF
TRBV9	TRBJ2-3	CASSVAAPDTQYF
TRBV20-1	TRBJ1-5	CSASTGGSQPQHF
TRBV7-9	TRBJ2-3	CASSRSGRAEDTQYF
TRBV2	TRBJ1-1	CASSPHWGAEAFF
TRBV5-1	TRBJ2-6	CATKEIVGLGVSGANVLTF
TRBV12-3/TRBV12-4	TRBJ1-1	CASSPSQFREAFF
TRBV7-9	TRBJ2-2	CASSPYRDAGELFF
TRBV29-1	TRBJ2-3	CSVAAGLGTDTQYF
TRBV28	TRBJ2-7	CASSVGPIQASYEQYF
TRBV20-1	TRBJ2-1	CSARRTSFEQFF
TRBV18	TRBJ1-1	CASSRFEIQAIENTEAFF
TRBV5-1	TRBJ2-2	CASELAGGVPGELFF
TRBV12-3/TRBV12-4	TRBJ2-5	CASSFGFSPETQYF
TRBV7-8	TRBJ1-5	CASSEGQGYNQPQHF
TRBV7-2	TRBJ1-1	CASHHRQFNTEAFF
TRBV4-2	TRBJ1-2	CASSQVPPGIYGYTF
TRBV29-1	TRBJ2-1	CSVDRAGINEQFF
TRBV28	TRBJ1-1	CASSPAARGGAFF
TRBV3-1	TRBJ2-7	CASSLQGDSTYEQYF
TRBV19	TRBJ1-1	CASSMSNLNTEAFF
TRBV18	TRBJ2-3	CASSPTSGSSDTQYF
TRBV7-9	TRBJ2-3	CASSARLAVFTDTQYF
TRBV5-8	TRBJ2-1	CASSLVDRVNEQFF
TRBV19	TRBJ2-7	CASSITGTGSYEQYF
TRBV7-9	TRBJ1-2	CASTTAAGEGDRGYTF
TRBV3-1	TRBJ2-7	CASSQSPGSYEQYF
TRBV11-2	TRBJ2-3	CASSLFAIGSAGGPGTDTQYF
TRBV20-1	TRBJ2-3	CSAKGQGQGDSRTQYF
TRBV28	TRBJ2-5	CASSRGQGFQETQYF
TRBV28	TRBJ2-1	CASSLLGLADHNEQFF
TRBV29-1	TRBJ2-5	CSGTSSGGETQYF
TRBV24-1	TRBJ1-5	CATSDRDGGSGNQPQHF
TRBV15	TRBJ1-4	CATTELANNEKLFF
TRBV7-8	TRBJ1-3	CASSRRGSGNTIYF
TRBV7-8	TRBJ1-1	CASSLKKGMNTEAFF
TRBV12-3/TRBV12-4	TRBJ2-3	CASTPGLVVSGQYF
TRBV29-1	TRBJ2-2	CSVGETGDGELFF
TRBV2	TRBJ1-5	CASSEQGSLGPQHF